This TCR beta chain was found in a study of blood T cell repertoires in COVID-19. Clones were sequenced by immunoSEQ multiplex PCR, and TCRdb holds only the in-frame ones, with some missing. The sample includes some 250,000 clones, 85% to 90% of them seen just once. Trimming removed 0 bases at V and 2 bases at J, with 11 bases between. Germline V CDR1 and CDR2: GTSNPN, SVGIG (reference sequence). The CDR3 has 14 residues. V gene TRBV30 combines with J gene TRBJ2-7; D is perhaps TRBD1 (7 bases). This receptor was identified in a woman in her forties who had recovered from COVID-19. Material: peripheral blood. The CDR3 DNA sequence: TGTGCCTGGAGTGTACGGGGGACAGCCTACGAGCAGTACTTC. Amino acids: CAWSVRGTAYEQYF. The full variable domain, in which reference TRBV30 and TRBJ2-7 provide the parts outside the CDR3, is SQTIHQWPATLVQPVGSPLSLECTVEGTSNPNLYWYRQAAGRGLQLLFYSVGIGQISSEVPQNLSASRPQDRQFILSSKKLLLSDSGFYLCAWSVRGTAYEQYFGPGTRLTVT.